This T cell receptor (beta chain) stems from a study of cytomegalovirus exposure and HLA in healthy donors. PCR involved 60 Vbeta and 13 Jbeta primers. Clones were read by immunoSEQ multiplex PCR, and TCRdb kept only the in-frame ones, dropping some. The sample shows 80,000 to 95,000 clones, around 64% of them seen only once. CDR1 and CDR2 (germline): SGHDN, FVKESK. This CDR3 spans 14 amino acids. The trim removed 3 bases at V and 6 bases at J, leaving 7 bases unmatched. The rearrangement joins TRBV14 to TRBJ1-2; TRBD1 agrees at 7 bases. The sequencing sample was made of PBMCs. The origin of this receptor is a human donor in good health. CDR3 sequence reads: CASSHWDSRNGYTF. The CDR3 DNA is TGTGCCAGCAGCCATTGGGACAGCCGTAATGGCTACACCTTC.